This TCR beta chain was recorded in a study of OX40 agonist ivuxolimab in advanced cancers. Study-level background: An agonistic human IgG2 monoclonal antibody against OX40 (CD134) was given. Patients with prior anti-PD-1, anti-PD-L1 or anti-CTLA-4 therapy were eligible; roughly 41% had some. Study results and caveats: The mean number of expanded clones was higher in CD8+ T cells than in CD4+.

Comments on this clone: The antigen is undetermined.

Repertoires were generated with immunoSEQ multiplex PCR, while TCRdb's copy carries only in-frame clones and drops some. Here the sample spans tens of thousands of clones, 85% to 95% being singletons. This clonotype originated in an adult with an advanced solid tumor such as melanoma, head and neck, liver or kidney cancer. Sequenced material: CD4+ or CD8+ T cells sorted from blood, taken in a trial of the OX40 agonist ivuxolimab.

The DNA of the CDR3 is TGTGCCAGCAGCGCGCGGCCCGGGACAGCGAACACCGGGGAGCTGTTTTTT. As protein: CASSARPGTANTGELFF. The gene calls are TRBV9 and TRBJ2-2, with 7 positions matching TRBD1. The CDR3 has 17 amino acids. After removal of 3 bases from V and 0 bases from J, the junction contained 8 bases not matched to a gene. Per germline, CDR1 SGDLS and CDR2 YYNGEE.